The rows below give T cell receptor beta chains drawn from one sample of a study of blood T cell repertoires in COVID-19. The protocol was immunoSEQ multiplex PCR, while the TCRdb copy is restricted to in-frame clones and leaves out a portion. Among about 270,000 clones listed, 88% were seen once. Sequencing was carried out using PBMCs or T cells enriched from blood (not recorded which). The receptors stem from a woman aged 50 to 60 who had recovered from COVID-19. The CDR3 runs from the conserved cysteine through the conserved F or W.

CASRTFREGEAFF	TRBJ1-1	TRBV12-3/TRBV12-4
CASSIRLAGITDTQYF	TRBJ2-3	TRBV19
CASSLNRGYEQYF	TRBJ2-7	TRBV7-3
CASSIRPGLAGGSAKNIQYF	TRBJ2-4	TRBV7-9
CASRKDIVGGYTF	TRBJ1-2	TRBV3-1/TRBV3-2
CASSLSIGDMNQPQHF	TRBJ1-5	TRBV27
CASSIRGTRFSDEQFF	TRBJ2-1	TRBV19
CASSEGGRYNEQFF	TRBJ2-1	TRBV10-1
CASSLGLAGGAMNEQFF	TRBJ2-1	TRBV9
CASRPGQSRGYTF	TRBJ1-2	TRBV19
CASSFLNAGVTDTQYF	TRBJ2-3	TRBV7-3
CASSYVKNTEAFF	TRBJ1-1	TRBV6-5
CAISSPTGSNEQFF	TRBJ2-1	TRBV10-3
CASSFGPRNEQFF	TRBJ2-1	TRBV5-1
CASSSEPVGTGLEAFF	TRBJ1-1	TRBV7-9
CASSPPGAGGQPQHF	TRBJ1-5	TRBV7-2
CASSSGQVYGYTF	TRBJ1-2	TRBV6-5
CASSPGSNSPLHF	TRBJ1-6	TRBV11-3
CASSLLAAYEQYF	TRBJ2-7	TRBV7-2
CASRTDSNQPQHF	TRBJ1-5	TRBV6-5
CASSSGTKKYQETQYF	TRBJ2-5	TRBV7-2
CATSDPARTGIQYF	TRBJ2-4	TRBV24-1
CASSPHAGGVWNQPQHF	TRBJ1-5	TRBV28
CASSRRSGGWANEKLFF	TRBJ1-4	TRBV13
CASSLLGGRNSPLHF	TRBJ1-6	TRBV7-2
CASSQEGGQRTYEQYF	TRBJ2-7	TRBV4-1
CASSPQPGAGGSYNEQFF	TRBJ2-1	TRBV4-1
CASSLAGVRNEQFF	TRBJ2-1	TRBV28
CASSQAGTVAGYTF	TRBJ1-2	TRBV4-2
CASSSVGGRSTDTQYF	TRBJ2-3	TRBV5-4
CASSLTGRGLETQYF	TRBJ2-5	TRBV28
CASSSGQGLDTEAFF	TRBJ1-1	TRBV27
CASSAARGSNTEAFF	TRBJ1-1	TRBV28
CASSIRTANNSPLHF	TRBJ1-6	TRBV2
CASSAHRDSEEGEQFF	TRBJ2-1	TRBV4-2
CASTIELNTGELFF	TRBJ2-2	TRBV11-2